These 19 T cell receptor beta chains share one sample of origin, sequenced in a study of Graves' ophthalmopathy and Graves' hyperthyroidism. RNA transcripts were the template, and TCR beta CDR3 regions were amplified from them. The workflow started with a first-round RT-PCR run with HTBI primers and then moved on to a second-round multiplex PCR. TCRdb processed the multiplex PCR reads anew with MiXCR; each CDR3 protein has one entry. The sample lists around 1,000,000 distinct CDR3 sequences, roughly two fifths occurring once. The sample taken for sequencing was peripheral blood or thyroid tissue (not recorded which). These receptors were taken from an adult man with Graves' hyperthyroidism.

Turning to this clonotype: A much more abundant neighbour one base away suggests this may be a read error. The chain's CDR3 is CAGSVPAGGSYEQYF. The CDR3 DNA follows: TGTGCCGGCAGTGTCCCGGCGGGAGGGTCCTACGAGCAGTACTTC. The chain has TRBV7-9 and TRBJ2-7; 9 positions match TRBD2. Germline CDR1 reads SEHNR; CDR2 reads FQNEAQ (reference sequence). This CDR3 comprises 15 residues.

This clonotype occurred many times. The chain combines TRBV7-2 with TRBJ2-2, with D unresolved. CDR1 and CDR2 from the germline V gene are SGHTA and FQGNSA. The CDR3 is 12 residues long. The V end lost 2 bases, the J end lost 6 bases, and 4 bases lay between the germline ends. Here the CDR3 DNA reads TGTGCCAGCAGCTTAATGTCCGGGGAGCTGTTTTTT. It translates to CASSLMSGELFF.

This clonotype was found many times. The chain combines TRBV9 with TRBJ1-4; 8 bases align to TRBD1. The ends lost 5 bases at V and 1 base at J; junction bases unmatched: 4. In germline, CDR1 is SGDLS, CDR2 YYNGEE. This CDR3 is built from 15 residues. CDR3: CASSQQGVTNEKLFF. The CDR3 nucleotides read TGTGCCAGCAGTCAACAGGGGGTAACTAATGAAAAACTGTTTTTT.

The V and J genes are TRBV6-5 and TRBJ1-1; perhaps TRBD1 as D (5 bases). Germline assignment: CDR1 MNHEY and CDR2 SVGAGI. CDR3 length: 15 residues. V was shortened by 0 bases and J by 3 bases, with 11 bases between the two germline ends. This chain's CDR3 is CASSYSSKGHTEAFF. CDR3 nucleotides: TGTGCCAGCAGTTACTCGAGTAAGGGGCACACTGAAGCTTTCTTT.

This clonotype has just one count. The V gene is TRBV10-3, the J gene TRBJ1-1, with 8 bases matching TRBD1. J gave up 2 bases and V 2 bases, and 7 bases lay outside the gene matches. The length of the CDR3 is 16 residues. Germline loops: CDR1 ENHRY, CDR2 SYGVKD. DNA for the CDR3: TGTGCCATCAGTGAGCCGAAGACAGGGGTCAACACTGAAGCTTTCTTT. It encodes CAISEPKTGVNTEAFF.

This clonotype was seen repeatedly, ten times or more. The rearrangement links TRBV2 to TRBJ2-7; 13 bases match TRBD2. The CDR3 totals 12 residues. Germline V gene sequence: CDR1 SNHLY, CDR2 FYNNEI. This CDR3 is CAGAGLAGEQYF. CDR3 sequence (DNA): TGTGCTGGCGCGGGACTAGCGGGAGAGCAGTACTTC.

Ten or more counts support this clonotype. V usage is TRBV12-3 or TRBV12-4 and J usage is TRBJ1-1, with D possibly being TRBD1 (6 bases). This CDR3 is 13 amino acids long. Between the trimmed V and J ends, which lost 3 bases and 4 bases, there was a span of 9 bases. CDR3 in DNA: TGTGCCAGCAGTTTTGGGGGGCCCACTGAAGCTTTCTTT. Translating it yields CASSFGGPTEAFF.

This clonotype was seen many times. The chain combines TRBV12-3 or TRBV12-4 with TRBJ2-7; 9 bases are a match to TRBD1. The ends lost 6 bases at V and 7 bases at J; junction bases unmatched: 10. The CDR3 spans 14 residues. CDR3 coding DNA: TGTGCCAGCAGGAGACCGGGACAGGGCACGGAGCAGTACTTC. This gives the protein CASRRPGQGTEQYF.

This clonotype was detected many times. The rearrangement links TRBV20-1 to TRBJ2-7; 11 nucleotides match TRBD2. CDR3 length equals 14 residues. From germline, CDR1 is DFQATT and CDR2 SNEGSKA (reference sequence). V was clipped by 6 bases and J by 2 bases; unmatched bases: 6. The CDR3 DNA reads TGCAGTGCATTAGTGACTAGCGGGACCTACGAGCAGTACTTC. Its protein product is CSALVTSGTYEQYF.

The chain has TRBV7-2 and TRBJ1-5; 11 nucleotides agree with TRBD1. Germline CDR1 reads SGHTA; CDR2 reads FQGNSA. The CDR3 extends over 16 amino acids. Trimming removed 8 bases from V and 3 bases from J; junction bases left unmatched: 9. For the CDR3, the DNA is TGTGCCAGCGCGAAATGGGACAGGGGGTTCAATCAGCCCCAGCATTTT. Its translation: CASAKWDRGFNQPQHF.

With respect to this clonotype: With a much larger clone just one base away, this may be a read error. CDR3 nucleotides: TGTGCCAGCAGCTCAAGGTTCGGGTACGAGCAGTACTTC. Its protein is CASSSRFGYEQYF. The chain has TRBV5-5 and TRBJ2-7; D not certain. Trimming stripped 3 bases from V and 4 bases from J, with 11 bases between. The CDR3 contains 13 residues. The germline gives CDR1 SGHKS, CDR2 YYEKEE (reference sequence).

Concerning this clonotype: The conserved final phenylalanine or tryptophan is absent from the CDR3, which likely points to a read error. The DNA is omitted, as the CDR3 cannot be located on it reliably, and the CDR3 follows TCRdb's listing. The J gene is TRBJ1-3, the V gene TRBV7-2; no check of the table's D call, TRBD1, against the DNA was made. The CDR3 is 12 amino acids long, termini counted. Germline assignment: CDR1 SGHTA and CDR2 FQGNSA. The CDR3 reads CASSLSIPTGAL.

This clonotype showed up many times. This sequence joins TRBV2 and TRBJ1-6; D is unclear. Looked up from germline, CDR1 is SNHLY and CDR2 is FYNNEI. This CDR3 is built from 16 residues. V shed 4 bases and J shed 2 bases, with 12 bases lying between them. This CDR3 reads CASSARRATYNSPLHF. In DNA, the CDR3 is TGTGCCAGCAGTGCTCGGAGGGCGACCTATAATTCACCCCTCCACTTT.

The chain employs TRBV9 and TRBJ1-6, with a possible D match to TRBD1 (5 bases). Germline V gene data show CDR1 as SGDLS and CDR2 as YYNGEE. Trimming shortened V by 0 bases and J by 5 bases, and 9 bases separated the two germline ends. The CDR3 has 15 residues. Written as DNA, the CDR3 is TGTGCCAGCAGCGTAGCAGGGTTCGATAATTCACCCCTCCACTTT. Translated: CASSVAGFDNSPLHF. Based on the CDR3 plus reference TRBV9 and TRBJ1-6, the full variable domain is DSGVTQTPKHLITATGQRVTLRCSPRSGDLSVYWYQQSLDQGLQFLIQYYNGEERAKGNILERFSAQQFPDLHSELNLSSLELGDSALYFCASSVAGFDNSPLHFGNGTRLTVT.

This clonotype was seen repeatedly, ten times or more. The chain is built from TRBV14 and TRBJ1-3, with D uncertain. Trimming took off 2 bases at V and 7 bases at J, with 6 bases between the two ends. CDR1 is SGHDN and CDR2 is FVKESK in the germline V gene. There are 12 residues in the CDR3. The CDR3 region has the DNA TGTGCCAGCAGCCAAAATGGCAACACCATATATTTT. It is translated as CASSQNGNTIYF.

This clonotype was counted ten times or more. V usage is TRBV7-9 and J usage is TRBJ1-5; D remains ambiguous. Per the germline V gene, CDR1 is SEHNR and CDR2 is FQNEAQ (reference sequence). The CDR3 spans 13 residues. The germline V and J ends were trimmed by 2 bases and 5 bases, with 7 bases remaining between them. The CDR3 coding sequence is TGTGCCAGCAGCTTAAGTCCCCATCAGCCCCAGCATTTT. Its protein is CASSLSPHQPQHF.

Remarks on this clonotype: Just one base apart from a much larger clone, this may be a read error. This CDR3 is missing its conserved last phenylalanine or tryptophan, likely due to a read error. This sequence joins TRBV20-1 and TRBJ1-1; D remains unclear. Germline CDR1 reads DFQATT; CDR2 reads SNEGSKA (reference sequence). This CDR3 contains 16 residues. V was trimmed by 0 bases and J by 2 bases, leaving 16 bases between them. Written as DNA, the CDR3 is TGCAGTGCTAGAGACCAGACCAGGATCCTTAACACTGAAGCTTTCTCT. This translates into CSARDQTRILNTEAFS.

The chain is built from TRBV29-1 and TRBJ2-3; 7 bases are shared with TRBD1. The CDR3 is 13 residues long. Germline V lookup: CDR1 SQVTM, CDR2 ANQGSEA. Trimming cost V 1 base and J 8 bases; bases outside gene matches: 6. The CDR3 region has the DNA TGCAGCGTTGAAGTTCCGGGACAGAGTACGCAGTATTTT. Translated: CSVEVPGQSTQYF.

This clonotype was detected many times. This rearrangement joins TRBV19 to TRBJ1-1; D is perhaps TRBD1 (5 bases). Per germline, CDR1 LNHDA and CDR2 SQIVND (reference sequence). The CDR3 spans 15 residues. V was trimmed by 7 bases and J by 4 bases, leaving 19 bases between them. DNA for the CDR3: TGTGCCAGTACCCCTGGGGGGGGTAGCGGCACTGAAGCTTTCTTT. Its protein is CASTPGGGSGTEAFF.